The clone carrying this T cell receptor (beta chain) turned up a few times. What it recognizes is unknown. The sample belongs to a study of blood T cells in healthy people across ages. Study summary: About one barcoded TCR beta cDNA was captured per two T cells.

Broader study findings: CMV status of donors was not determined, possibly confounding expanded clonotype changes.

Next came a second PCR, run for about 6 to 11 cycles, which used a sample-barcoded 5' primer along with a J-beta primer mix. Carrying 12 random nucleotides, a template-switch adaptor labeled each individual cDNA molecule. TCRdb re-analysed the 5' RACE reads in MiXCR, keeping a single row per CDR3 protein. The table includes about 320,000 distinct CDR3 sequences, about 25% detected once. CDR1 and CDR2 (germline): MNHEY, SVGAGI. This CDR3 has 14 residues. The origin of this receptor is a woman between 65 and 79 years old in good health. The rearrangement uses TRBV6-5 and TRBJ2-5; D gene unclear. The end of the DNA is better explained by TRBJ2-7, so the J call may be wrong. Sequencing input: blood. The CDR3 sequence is CASGLYGSTYEQYF. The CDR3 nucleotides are TGTGCCAGCGGTTTATACGGATCCACCTACGAGCAGTACTTC.